The 10 T cell receptor beta chains presented below share a single source sample, sequenced in a study of beta chain features in type 1 diabetes. Their specific antigens are unknown. General study findings and limits: TCRB CDR3s were moderately but significantly shorter in Type 1 diabetes patients in all four CD4+ subsets.

As every portion of the isolated RNA was reverse transcribed, the sequencing read expressed TCRB transcripts. The protocol was immunoSEQ multiplex PCR, while the TCRdb copy is restricted to in-frame clones and leaves out a portion. The sample shows nearly 350,000 clones, around 9% of them seen only once. The sample taken for sequencing was central memory CD4+ T cells from blood. These receptors originate from a man under 40 with type 1 diabetes.

This clone has a handful of counts. V is TRBV5-1 and J is TRBJ2-6, with D tentatively TRBD2 (6 bases). Germline V gives CDR1 SGHRS, CDR2 YFSETQ. With 1 base removed from V and 0 bases from J, the gap between germline ends came to 11 bases. This CDR3 spans 17 amino acids. The CDR3, as DNA: TGCGCCAGCAGCTTGAGGGAGGCGGACTCTGGGGCCAACGTCCTGACTTTC. This encodes CASSLREADSGANVLTF.

In its sample, this clone was seen a few times. V gene TRBV27 combines with J gene TRBJ2-5; TRBD1 is a possible D gene (6 bases). The germline V and J ends were trimmed by 4 bases and 3 bases, with 18 bases remaining between them. The CDR3 spans 16 residues. CDR1 is MNHEY, CDR2 SMNVEV, per germline (reference sequence). CDR3 region: CASSSIQGDRKETQYF. CDR3 nucleotide sequence: TGTGCCAGCAGTTCCATACAGGGTGACCGCAAAGAGACCCAGTACTTC.

This clone has just a few counts. Given a much more abundant clone one base away, this may be a read error. The chain is built from TRBV28 and TRBJ1-2; D is perhaps TRBD1 (5 bases). The ends were cut back, 6 bases at V and 4 bases at J, with 9 bases in the middle. The CDR3 extends over 12 amino acids. Germline-derived CDR1 and CDR2 are MDHEN and SYDVKM. CDR3 sequence: CASSPDSYGYTF. CDR3 sequence (DNA): TGTGCCAGCAGCCCCGACAGCTATGGCTACACCTTC.

The V and J genes are TRBV28 and TRBJ1-2, with D possibly matching TRBD1 (5 bases). V was pared by 6 bases and J by 1 base, with 21 bases between. The CDR3 extends over 17 amino acids. Germline CDR1 and CDR2: MDHEN and SYDVKM. CDR3 amino acids: CASSPFPNRPYNYGYTF. The CDR3 DNA sequence: TGTGCCAGCAGCCCCTTTCCGAACAGGCCGTATAACTATGGCTACACCTTC.

In its sample, this clone was seen a few times. The V and J genes are TRBV18 and TRBJ1-1; D is unresolved. V lost 5 bases and J 0 bases, leaving 7 bases between the germline ends. CDR1 is KGHSH and CDR2 is LQKENI in the germline V gene. The length of the CDR3 is 13 residues. The DNA for the CDR3 is TGTGCCAGCTCAATAACAGTGAACACTGAAGCTTTCTTT. Translation: CASSITVNTEAFF.

J is TRBJ1-4 and V is TRBV6-5; 7 nucleotides agree with TRBD1. The CDR3 consists of 15 residues. Trimming took 4 bases from V and 5 from J; bases not matched to a gene: 7. The V gene's germline CDR1 is MNHEY and CDR2 SVGAGI. The CDR3 region has the DNA TGTGCCAGCAGTTCGCGGGGACAGAGAAATGAAAAACTGTTTTTT. The encoded protein is CASSSRGQRNEKLFF.

This clone was detected a few times. The rearrangement uses TRBV4-3 and TRBJ1-2, with D uncertain. Per the germline V gene, CDR1 is LGHNA and CDR2 is YSLEER. The V gene lost 0 bases and the J gene lost 4 bases, with 9 bases spanning the gap. CDR3 size: 14 residues. CDR3 sequence: CASSQDNPIYGYTF. Written as DNA, the CDR3 is TGCGCCAGCAGCCAAGATAATCCTATCTATGGCTACACCTTC.

This clone was seen a handful of times. The same CDR3 arises from other DNA sequences in this sample as well. J is TRBJ2-3 and V is TRBV10-1; D is ambiguous. This CDR3 region has 12 residues. V was shortened by 3 bases and J by 3 bases, with 4 bases between the two germline ends. Germline-derived CDR1 and CDR2 are WNHNN and SYGVQD (reference sequence). As DNA, the CDR3 is TGCGCCAGCAGTGATCGAACAGATACGCAGTATTTT. As protein: CASSDRTDTQYF.

In this sample, this clone turned up a few times. The gene calls are TRBV4-1 and TRBJ1-6; 9 bases map to TRBD1. The V gene's germline CDR1 is MGHRA and CDR2 YSYEKL. J was trimmed by 8 bases and V by 5 bases; bases with no gene match: 16. This CDR3 is 18 amino acids long. CDR3 sequence (DNA): TGCGCCAGCAGCTCTGAGGTGTTCCGGACAGGGGTTTATTCACCCCTCCACTTT. Translated, it gives CASSSEVFRTGVYSPLHF.

In its sample, this clone was seen a few times. Only one base separates this from a far larger clonotype, so it likely reflects a read error. V gene TRBV29-1 combines with J gene TRBJ1-2; weak D call: TRBD1 (5 bases). Germline-derived CDR1 and CDR2 are SQVTM and ANQGSEA. The CDR3 covers 12 residues. Trimming removed 7 bases from V and 3 bases from J, with 12 bases in between. The CDR3 protein is CSGQTGDYGYTF. Written as DNA, the CDR3 is TGCAGCGGTCAGACGGGGGACTATGGCTACACCTTC.